The 29 T cell receptor beta chains below were found in one sample sequenced in a study of CD8 T cells in Susac syndrome. An input of roughly 0.5 to 1 ug of RNA was subjected to reverse transcription using random hexamers. From the immunoSEQ multiplex PCR reads, TCRdb called clonotypes with MiXCR, one entry per CDR3 protein. The sample carries approximately 150,000 distinct CDR3 sequences, approximately 94% recorded once. Specimen: CD4+ T cells from PBMCs. The receptors here all came from a human donor in good health.

This rearrangement joins TRBV20-1 to TRBJ1-1; TRBD1 is a possible D gene (5 bases). The CDR3 runs to 15 residues. Trimming took off 2 bases at V and 3 bases at J, with 16 bases between the two ends. In germline, CDR1 is DFQATT, CDR2 SNEGSKA (reference sequence). The CDR3 sequence: CSARTRDFYHTEAFF. The CDR3 DNA reads TGCAGTGCTAGAACTAGGGACTTTTACCACACTGAAGCTTTCTTT.

J is TRBJ2-7 and V is TRBV29-1; D unclear. This CDR3 has 13 residues. Trimming removed 4 bases from V and 0 bases from J, with 10 bases in between. Germline assignment: CDR1 SQVTM and CDR2 ANQGSEA. In DNA, the CDR3 is TGCAGCGTTGGTAGGTTTAACTCCTACGAGCAGTACTTC. It yields the protein CSVGRFNSYEQYF.

The chain has TRBV7-9 and TRBJ1-4; the D gene is possibly TRBD1 (5 bases). From germline, CDR1 is SEHNR and CDR2 FQNEAQ (reference sequence). The CDR3 has 14 amino acids. V lost 2 bases and J lost 5, with 9 bases in between. CDR3 coding DNA: TGTGCCAGCAGCTTATCACGGGGCAATGAAAAACTGTTTTTT. The encoded protein is CASSLSRGNEKLFF.

The rearrangement uses TRBV4-2 and TRBJ1-5; D gene ambiguous. CDR1 and CDR2 (germline): LGHNA, YNFKEQ. V was shortened by 0 bases and J by 3 bases, with 9 bases between the two germline ends. This CDR3 is 15 amino acids long. The CDR3: CASSQESNSNQPQHF. The CDR3 DNA follows: TGTGCCAGCAGCCAAGAGTCGAACTCCAATCAGCCCCAGCATTTT.

The rearrangement links TRBV10-3 to TRBJ2-7; D may be TRBD1 or TRBD2 (5 bases each). CDR3 length: 13 amino acids. The V and J ends lost 7 bases and 3 bases respectively, with 13 bases between them. Germline V gives CDR1 ENHRY, CDR2 SYGVKD. CDR3 region: CAITRDLSYEQYF. Written as DNA, the CDR3 is TGTGCCATCACCAGGGACCTTAGCTACGAGCAGTACTTC.

The chain uses TRBV4-1 and TRBJ2-2; the D gene is possibly TRBD2 (5 bases). Trimming removed 4 bases at V and 8 bases at J, with 11 bases between. The V gene's germline CDR1 is MGHRA and CDR2 YSYEKL. The CDR3 consists of 13 residues. DNA of the CDR3: TGCGCCAGCAGCCCGGGGATGGTGGGGGAGCTGTTTTTT. It specifies CASSPGMVGELFF.

The chain employs TRBV7-2 and TRBJ2-5, with D uncertain. The CDR3 sequence is 13 residues long. V lost 5 bases and J lost 1, with 8 bases in between. From germline, CDR1 is SGHTA and CDR2 FQGNSA. The CDR3 region is CASSPRPQETQYF. CDR3 coding DNA: TGTGCCAGCAGCCCGAGGCCCCAAGAGACCCAGTACTTC.

The chain has TRBV6-6 and TRBJ1-2, with unresolved D. Per germline, CDR1 MNHNY and CDR2 SVGAGI (reference sequence). CDR3 length: 14 amino acids. V was shortened by 2 bases and J by 3 bases, with 10 bases between the two germline ends. The CDR3 is CASSYDLRYYGYTF. Here the CDR3 DNA reads TGTGCCAGCAGTTACGACCTCCGATACTATGGCTACACCTTC.

The chain recombines TRBV20-1 with TRBJ2-1, with 8 bases aligning to TRBD2. CDR1 and CDR2 (germline): DFQATT, SNEGSKA (reference sequence). V shed 2 bases, J shed 6 bases, and the junction held 3 bases outside the gene matches. The CDR3 spans 13 residues. CDR3 nucleotide sequence: TGCAGTGCTAGAAAAGCGGGAGTCAATGAGCAGTTCTTC. This encodes CSARKAGVNEQFF.

The chain combines TRBV20-1 with TRBJ1-2; perhaps TRBD1 as D (6 bases). Trimming cost V 5 bases and J 4 bases, with 11 bases left between them. CDR3 length: 12 residues. Germline V gene sequence: CDR1 DFQATT, CDR2 SNEGSKA (reference sequence). CDR3: CSAGDKTYGYTF. DNA for the CDR3: TGCAGTGCTGGGGACAAGACCTATGGCTACACCTTC.

The chain employs TRBV6-5 and TRBJ2-7; D perhaps matches TRBD2 (6 bases). The CDR3 is made up of 17 amino acids. V was pared by 0 bases and J by 6 bases, with 21 bases between. Germline V lookup: CDR1 MNHEY, CDR2 SVGAGI. The CDR3 sequence: CASSYSSGPGVNTEQYF. The CDR3 region has the DNA TGTGCCAGCAGTTACTCGAGTGGTCCGGGAGTAAACACCGAGCAGTACTTC.

The rearrangement uses TRBV2 and TRBJ2-7; D is uncertain. Per the germline V gene, CDR1 is SNHLY and CDR2 is FYNNEI. Trimming shortened V by 6 bases and J by 3 bases, and 9 bases separated the two germline ends. This CDR3 has 12 residues. CDR3 amino acids: CASRMSNYEQYF. The CDR3 bases are TGTGCCAGCAGGATGTCTAACTACGAGCAGTACTTC.

The chain uses TRBV18 and TRBJ2-7; D is possibly TRBD2 (6 bases). CDR1 is KGHSH and CDR2 is LQKENI in the germline V gene. This CDR3 contains 16 residues. Trimming removed 1 base from V and 3 bases from J, with 16 bases in between. CDR3 protein: CASSPLPSGSLYEQYF. For the CDR3, the DNA is TGTGCCAGCTCACCACTCCCCAGCGGGTCCCTCTACGAGCAGTACTTC.

The chain links TRBV20-1 to TRBJ1-2; TRBD1 is a possible D gene (6 bases). Germline loops: CDR1 DFQATT, CDR2 SNEGSKA (reference sequence). This CDR3 region has 13 residues. The V end lost 5 bases, the J end lost 10 bases, and 20 bases lay between the germline ends. This chain's CDR3 is CSAEGGAGYIYTF. The CDR3 nucleotides read TGCAGTGCTGAGGGGGGCGCGGGCTATATCTACACCTTC.

The chain is built from TRBV30 and TRBJ2-3; the D gene is possibly TRBD2 (6 bases). The CDR3 totals 15 residues. Germline V gene data show CDR1 as GTSNPN and CDR2 as SVGIG (reference sequence). V lost 1 base and J lost 4, with 15 bases in between. CDR3 bases: TGTGCCTGGAGTGAAGGTCGGGGCGGGGCAGATACGCAGTATTTT. Protein product: CAWSEGRGGADTQYF. The whole variable domain, remainder taken from reference TRBV30 and TRBJ2-3, is SQTIHQWPATLVQPVGSPLSLECTVEGTSNPNLYWYRQAAGRGLQLLFYSVGIGQISSEVPQNLSASRPQDRQFILSSKKLLLSDSGFYLCAWSEGRGGADTQYFGPGTRLTVL.

The CDR3 DNA follows: TGCAGTGCCGACAGACTCTCCTACGAGCAGTACTTC. Its translation: CSADRLSYEQYF. V and J are TRBV20-1 and TRBJ2-7; possible D gene TRBD1, 5 bases. This CDR3 has 12 amino acids. Germline values: CDR1 DFQATT, CDR2 SNEGSKA (reference sequence). The V end was cut by 6 bases, the J end by 0 bases, with 9 bases between.

This rearrangement joins TRBV2 to TRBJ2-7, with unresolved D. V lost 8 bases, J lost 2 bases, and 7 bases lay in between. Looked up from germline, CDR1 is SNHLY and CDR2 is FYNNEI. The CDR3 totals 11 residues. The CDR3 DNA reads as TGTGCCAGCCTACTGCCCTACGAGCAGTACTTC. Its protein is CASLLPYEQYF.

This chain links TRBV6-5 with TRBJ2-7, with 7 bases identical to TRBD2. The CDR3 covers 13 residues. From germline, CDR1 is MNHEY and CDR2 SVGAGI. V dropped 7 bases and J dropped 4; count of bases not matched to a gene: 7. The CDR3 sequence: CASTPRGVYEQYF. The CDR3 DNA reads as TGTGCCAGCACCCCACGGGGGGTTTACGAGCAGTACTTC.

V gene TRBV28 combines with J gene TRBJ2-7; a possible D gene is TRBD2 (6 bases). The CDR3 sequence is 15 residues long. Germline CDR1 is MDHEN and CDR2 is SYDVKM. V lost 5 bases and J 2 bases, leaving 16 bases between the germline ends. CDR3 loop: CASSPGLTGAYEQYF. As DNA, the CDR3 is TGTGCCAGCAGTCCGGGACTCACGGGGGCCTACGAGCAGTACTTC. Complete variable domain (other parts from reference TRBV28 and TRBJ2-7): DVKVTQSSRYLVKRTGEKVFLECVQDMDHENMFWYRQDPGLGLRLIYFSYDVKMKEKGDIPEGYSVSREKKERFSLILESASTNQTSMYLCASSPGLTGAYEQYFGPGTRLTVT.

This chain links TRBV2 with TRBJ2-7; a possible D gene is TRBD1 (6 bases). CDR3 size: 13 residues. V was pared by 5 bases and J by 0 bases, with 8 bases between. Per germline, CDR1 SNHLY and CDR2 FYNNEI. The CDR3 DNA sequence: TGTGCCAGCAGTAGGGACAACTCCTACGAGCAGTACTTC. Its protein is CASSRDNSYEQYF. The full variable domain, rest sourced from reference TRBV2 and TRBJ2-7, is EPEVTQTPSHQVTQMGQEVILRCVPISNHLYFYWYRQILGQKVEFLVSFYNNEISEKSEIFDDQFSVERPDGSNFTLKIRSTKLEDSAMYFCASSRDNSYEQYFGPGTRLTVT.

A single count supports this clonotype. The V gene is TRBV20-1, the J gene TRBJ1-1, with D hard to call. V was cut by 6 bases and J by 0 bases, with 11 bases left in between. The CDR3 is 13 amino acids. Looked up from germline, CDR1 is DFQATT and CDR2 is SNEGSKA (reference sequence). CDR3 in amino acids: CSARGSMNTEAFF. CDR3 in DNA: TGCAGTGCCCGAGGGAGCATGAACACTGAAGCTTTCTTT.

The chain has TRBV20-1 and TRBJ1-5; D remains unclear. Germline-derived CDR1 and CDR2 are DFQATT and SNEGSKA (reference sequence). There are 13 residues in the CDR3. V was trimmed by 0 bases and J by 6 bases, leaving 9 bases between them. The CDR3 region is CSARDMLGQPQHF. The CDR3 DNA follows: TGCAGTGCTAGAGATATGCTTGGTCAGCCCCAGCATTTT.

The chain has TRBV11-2 and TRBJ2-6; D might be TRBD1 (6 bases). CDR3 length: 17 residues. V lost 0 bases and J lost 0, with 9 bases in between. Germline V CDR1 and CDR2: SGHAT, FQNNGV. The CDR3 DNA reads as TGTGCCAGCAGCTTAGATGGACAGAGCTCTGGGGCCAACGTCCTGACTTTC. Protein sequence: CASSLDGQSSGANVLTF.

This chain joins TRBV7-3 and TRBJ1-1; 8 positions match TRBD1. From germline, CDR1 is SGHTA and CDR2 FQGTGA. This CDR3 contains 14 residues. With V trimmed by 1 base and J by 5 bases, 3 bases remained unmatched. The CDR3 region has the DNA TGTGCCAGCAGCTTAATGGGACAGGAAACTGAAGCTTTCTTT. Translated: CASSLMGQETEAFF.

The V call is TRBV2, the J call TRBJ1-4, with D possibly matching TRBD1 (5 bases). Trimming shortened V by 7 bases and J by 7 bases, and 19 bases separated the two germline ends. The CDR3 is 15 residues long. Germline loops: CDR1 SNHLY, CDR2 FYNNEI. The CDR3: CASTKFRVVGEKLFF. The CDR3 DNA sequence: TGTGCCAGCACTAAATTCAGGGTCGTAGGTGAAAAACTGTTTTTT.

The V call is TRBV27, the J call TRBJ2-2; unclear D gene. The length of the CDR3 is 14 residues. Trimming removed 2 bases at V and 4 bases at J, with 8 bases between. CDR1 is MNHEY, CDR2 SMNVEV, per germline (reference sequence). The CDR3 nucleotides read TGTGCCAGCAGTTTAATTCGCGGCACCGGGGAGCTGTTTTTT. This codes for CASSLIRGTGELFF.

J is TRBJ2-2 and V is TRBV5-1; 7 positions agree with TRBD2. With V trimmed by 7 bases and J by 3 bases, 12 bases remained unmatched. The CDR3 is made up of 16 amino acids. The germline V gene has CDR1 SGHRS and CDR2 YFSETQ. CDR3 DNA: TGCGCCAGCTCCTTCTGGGCTAGCGGAGACACCGGGGAGCTGTTTTTT. Translated, it gives CASSFWASGDTGELFF.

The chain employs TRBV29-1 and TRBJ2-4, with 9 nucleotides matching TRBD1. This CDR3 spans 14 amino acids. Germline CDR1 is SQVTM and CDR2 is ANQGSEA. V lost 5 bases to trimming and J lost 6 bases; unmatched junction nucleotides: 8. The CDR3 here is CSVSPQGATNIQYF. DNA for the CDR3: TGCAGCGTTTCCCCACAGGGGGCGACAAACATTCAGTACTTC.

This clonotype appeared a single time. This chain links TRBV24-1 with TRBJ1-5, with a possible D match to TRBD1 (5 bases). The CDR3 runs 14 residues. V was pared by 9 bases and J by 2 bases, with 13 bases between. The germline V gene has CDR1 KGHDR and CDR2 SFDVKD. The CDR3 DNA follows: TGTGCCACCGGGGGGAGCGGGGGCAATCAGCCCCAGCATTTT. This sequence encodes CATGGSGGNQPQHF.